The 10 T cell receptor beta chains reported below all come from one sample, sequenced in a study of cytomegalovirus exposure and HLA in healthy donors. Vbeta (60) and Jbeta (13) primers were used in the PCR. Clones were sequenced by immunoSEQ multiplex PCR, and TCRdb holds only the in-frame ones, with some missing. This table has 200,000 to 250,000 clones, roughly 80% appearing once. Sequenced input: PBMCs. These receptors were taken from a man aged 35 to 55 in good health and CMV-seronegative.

CDR3 sequence: CASSPGTSGNNEQFF. The CDR3 DNA follows: TGTGCCAGCAGTCCCGGGACTAGCGGGAACAATGAGCAGTTCTTC. This chain joins TRBV6-5 and TRBJ2-1; TRBD2 agrees at 13 bases. The CDR3 contains 15 residues. Trimming at V came to 5 bases and at J to 5 bases, leaving 3 bases not matched to a gene. Germline CDR1 MNHEY, CDR2 SVGAGI.

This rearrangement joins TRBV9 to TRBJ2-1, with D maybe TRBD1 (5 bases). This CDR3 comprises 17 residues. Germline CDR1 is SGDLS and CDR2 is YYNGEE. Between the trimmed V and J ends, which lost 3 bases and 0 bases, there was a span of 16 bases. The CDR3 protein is CASSEGGAIVSYNEQFF. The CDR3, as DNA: TGTGCCAGCAGCGAGGGTGGGGCGATAGTCTCCTACAATGAGCAGTTCTTC.

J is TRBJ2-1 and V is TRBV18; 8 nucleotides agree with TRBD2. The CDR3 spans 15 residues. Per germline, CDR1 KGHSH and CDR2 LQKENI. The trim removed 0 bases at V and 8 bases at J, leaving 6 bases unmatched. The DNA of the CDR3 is TGTGCCAGCTCACCACCGCATAGAGCGGGAGATGAGCAGTTCTTC. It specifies CASSPPHRAGDEQFF.

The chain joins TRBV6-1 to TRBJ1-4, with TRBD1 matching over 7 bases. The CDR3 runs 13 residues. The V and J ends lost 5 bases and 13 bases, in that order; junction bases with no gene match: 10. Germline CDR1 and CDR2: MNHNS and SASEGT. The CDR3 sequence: CASSSREGDRLFF. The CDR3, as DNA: TGTGCCAGCAGTTCACGGGAAGGGGACAGACTGTTTTTT.

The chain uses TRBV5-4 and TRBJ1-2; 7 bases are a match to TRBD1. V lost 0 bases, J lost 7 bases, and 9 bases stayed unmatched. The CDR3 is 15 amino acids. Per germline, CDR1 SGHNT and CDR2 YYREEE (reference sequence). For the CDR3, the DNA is TGTGCCAGCAGCTTGGGACAGACAGGGACGGGTGGCTACACCTTC. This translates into CASSLGQTGTGGYTF.

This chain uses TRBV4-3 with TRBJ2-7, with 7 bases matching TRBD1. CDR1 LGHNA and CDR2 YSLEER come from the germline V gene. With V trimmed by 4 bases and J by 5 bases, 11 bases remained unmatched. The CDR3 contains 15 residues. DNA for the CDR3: TGCGCCAGCAGCCGCCGTCTCAGGGGGACCGACGAGCAGTACTTC. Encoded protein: CASSRRLRGTDEQYF.

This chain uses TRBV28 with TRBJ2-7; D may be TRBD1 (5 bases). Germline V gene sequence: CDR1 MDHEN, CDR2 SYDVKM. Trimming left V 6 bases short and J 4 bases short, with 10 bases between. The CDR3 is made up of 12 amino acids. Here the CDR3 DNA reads TGTGCCAGCAGGGGGCAGAATTACGAGCAGTACTTC. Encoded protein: CASRGQNYEQYF.

CDR3 loop: CASSPTSGRNFKETQYF. CDR3 nucleotide sequence: TGTGCCAGCAGCCCAACTAGCGGGAGGAATTTTAAAGAGACCCAGTACTTC. This chain joins TRBV7-8 and TRBJ2-5; 12 bases align to TRBD2. The CDR3 has 17 amino acids. Germline V gene sequence: CDR1 SGHVS, CDR2 FQNEAQ. After removal of 5 bases from V and 3 bases from J, the junction contained 10 bases not matched to a gene. The whole variable domain, remainder taken from reference TRBV7-8 and TRBJ2-5, is GAGVSQSPRYKVAKRGQDVALRCDPISGHVSLFWYQQALGQGPEFLTYFQNEAQLDKSGLPSDRFFAERPEGSVSTLKIQRTQQEDSAVYLCASSPTSGRNFKETQYFGPGTRLLVL.

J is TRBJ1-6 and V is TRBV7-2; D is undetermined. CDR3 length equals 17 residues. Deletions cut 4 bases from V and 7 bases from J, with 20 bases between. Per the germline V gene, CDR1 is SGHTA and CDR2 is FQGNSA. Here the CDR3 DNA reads TGTGCCAGCAGCTCAAAGGCCGGGTCAGTCCGGAATTCACCCCTCCACTTT. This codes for CASSSKAGSVRNSPLHF.

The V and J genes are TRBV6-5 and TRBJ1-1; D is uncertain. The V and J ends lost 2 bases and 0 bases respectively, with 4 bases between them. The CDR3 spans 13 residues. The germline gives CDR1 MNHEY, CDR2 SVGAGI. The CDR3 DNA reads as TGTGCCAGCAGTTACGAGGTGAACACTGAAGCTTTCTTT. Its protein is CASSYEVNTEAFF.